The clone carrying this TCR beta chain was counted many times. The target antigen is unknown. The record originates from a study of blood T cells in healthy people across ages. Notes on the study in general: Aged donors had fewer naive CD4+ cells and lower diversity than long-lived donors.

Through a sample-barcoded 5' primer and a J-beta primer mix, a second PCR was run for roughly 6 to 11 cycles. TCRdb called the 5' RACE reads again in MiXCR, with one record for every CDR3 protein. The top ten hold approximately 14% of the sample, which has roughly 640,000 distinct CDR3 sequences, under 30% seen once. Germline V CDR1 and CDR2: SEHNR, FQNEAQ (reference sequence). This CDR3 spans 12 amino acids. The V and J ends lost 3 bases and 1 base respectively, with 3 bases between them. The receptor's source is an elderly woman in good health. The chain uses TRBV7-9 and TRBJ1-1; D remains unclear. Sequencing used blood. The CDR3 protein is CASSFPNTEAFF. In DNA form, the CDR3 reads TGTGCCAGCAGCTTTCCGAACACTGAAGCTTTCTTT.